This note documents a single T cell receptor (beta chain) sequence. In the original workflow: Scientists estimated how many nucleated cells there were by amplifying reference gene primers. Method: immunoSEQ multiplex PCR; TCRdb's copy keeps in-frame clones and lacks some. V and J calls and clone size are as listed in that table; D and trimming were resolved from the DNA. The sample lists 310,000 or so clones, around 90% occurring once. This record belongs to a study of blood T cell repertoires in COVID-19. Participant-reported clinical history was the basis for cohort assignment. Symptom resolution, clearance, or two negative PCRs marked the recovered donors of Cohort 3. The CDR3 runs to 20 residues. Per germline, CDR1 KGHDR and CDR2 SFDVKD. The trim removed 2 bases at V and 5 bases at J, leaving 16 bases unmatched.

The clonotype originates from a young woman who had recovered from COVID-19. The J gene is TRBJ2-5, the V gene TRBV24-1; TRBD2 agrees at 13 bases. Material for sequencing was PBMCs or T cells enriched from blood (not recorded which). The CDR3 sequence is CATSDSKWTSGGGSQETQYF. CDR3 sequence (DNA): TGTGCCACCAGTGATTCCAAATGGACTAGCGGGGGCGGATCCCAGGAGACCCAGTACTTC.